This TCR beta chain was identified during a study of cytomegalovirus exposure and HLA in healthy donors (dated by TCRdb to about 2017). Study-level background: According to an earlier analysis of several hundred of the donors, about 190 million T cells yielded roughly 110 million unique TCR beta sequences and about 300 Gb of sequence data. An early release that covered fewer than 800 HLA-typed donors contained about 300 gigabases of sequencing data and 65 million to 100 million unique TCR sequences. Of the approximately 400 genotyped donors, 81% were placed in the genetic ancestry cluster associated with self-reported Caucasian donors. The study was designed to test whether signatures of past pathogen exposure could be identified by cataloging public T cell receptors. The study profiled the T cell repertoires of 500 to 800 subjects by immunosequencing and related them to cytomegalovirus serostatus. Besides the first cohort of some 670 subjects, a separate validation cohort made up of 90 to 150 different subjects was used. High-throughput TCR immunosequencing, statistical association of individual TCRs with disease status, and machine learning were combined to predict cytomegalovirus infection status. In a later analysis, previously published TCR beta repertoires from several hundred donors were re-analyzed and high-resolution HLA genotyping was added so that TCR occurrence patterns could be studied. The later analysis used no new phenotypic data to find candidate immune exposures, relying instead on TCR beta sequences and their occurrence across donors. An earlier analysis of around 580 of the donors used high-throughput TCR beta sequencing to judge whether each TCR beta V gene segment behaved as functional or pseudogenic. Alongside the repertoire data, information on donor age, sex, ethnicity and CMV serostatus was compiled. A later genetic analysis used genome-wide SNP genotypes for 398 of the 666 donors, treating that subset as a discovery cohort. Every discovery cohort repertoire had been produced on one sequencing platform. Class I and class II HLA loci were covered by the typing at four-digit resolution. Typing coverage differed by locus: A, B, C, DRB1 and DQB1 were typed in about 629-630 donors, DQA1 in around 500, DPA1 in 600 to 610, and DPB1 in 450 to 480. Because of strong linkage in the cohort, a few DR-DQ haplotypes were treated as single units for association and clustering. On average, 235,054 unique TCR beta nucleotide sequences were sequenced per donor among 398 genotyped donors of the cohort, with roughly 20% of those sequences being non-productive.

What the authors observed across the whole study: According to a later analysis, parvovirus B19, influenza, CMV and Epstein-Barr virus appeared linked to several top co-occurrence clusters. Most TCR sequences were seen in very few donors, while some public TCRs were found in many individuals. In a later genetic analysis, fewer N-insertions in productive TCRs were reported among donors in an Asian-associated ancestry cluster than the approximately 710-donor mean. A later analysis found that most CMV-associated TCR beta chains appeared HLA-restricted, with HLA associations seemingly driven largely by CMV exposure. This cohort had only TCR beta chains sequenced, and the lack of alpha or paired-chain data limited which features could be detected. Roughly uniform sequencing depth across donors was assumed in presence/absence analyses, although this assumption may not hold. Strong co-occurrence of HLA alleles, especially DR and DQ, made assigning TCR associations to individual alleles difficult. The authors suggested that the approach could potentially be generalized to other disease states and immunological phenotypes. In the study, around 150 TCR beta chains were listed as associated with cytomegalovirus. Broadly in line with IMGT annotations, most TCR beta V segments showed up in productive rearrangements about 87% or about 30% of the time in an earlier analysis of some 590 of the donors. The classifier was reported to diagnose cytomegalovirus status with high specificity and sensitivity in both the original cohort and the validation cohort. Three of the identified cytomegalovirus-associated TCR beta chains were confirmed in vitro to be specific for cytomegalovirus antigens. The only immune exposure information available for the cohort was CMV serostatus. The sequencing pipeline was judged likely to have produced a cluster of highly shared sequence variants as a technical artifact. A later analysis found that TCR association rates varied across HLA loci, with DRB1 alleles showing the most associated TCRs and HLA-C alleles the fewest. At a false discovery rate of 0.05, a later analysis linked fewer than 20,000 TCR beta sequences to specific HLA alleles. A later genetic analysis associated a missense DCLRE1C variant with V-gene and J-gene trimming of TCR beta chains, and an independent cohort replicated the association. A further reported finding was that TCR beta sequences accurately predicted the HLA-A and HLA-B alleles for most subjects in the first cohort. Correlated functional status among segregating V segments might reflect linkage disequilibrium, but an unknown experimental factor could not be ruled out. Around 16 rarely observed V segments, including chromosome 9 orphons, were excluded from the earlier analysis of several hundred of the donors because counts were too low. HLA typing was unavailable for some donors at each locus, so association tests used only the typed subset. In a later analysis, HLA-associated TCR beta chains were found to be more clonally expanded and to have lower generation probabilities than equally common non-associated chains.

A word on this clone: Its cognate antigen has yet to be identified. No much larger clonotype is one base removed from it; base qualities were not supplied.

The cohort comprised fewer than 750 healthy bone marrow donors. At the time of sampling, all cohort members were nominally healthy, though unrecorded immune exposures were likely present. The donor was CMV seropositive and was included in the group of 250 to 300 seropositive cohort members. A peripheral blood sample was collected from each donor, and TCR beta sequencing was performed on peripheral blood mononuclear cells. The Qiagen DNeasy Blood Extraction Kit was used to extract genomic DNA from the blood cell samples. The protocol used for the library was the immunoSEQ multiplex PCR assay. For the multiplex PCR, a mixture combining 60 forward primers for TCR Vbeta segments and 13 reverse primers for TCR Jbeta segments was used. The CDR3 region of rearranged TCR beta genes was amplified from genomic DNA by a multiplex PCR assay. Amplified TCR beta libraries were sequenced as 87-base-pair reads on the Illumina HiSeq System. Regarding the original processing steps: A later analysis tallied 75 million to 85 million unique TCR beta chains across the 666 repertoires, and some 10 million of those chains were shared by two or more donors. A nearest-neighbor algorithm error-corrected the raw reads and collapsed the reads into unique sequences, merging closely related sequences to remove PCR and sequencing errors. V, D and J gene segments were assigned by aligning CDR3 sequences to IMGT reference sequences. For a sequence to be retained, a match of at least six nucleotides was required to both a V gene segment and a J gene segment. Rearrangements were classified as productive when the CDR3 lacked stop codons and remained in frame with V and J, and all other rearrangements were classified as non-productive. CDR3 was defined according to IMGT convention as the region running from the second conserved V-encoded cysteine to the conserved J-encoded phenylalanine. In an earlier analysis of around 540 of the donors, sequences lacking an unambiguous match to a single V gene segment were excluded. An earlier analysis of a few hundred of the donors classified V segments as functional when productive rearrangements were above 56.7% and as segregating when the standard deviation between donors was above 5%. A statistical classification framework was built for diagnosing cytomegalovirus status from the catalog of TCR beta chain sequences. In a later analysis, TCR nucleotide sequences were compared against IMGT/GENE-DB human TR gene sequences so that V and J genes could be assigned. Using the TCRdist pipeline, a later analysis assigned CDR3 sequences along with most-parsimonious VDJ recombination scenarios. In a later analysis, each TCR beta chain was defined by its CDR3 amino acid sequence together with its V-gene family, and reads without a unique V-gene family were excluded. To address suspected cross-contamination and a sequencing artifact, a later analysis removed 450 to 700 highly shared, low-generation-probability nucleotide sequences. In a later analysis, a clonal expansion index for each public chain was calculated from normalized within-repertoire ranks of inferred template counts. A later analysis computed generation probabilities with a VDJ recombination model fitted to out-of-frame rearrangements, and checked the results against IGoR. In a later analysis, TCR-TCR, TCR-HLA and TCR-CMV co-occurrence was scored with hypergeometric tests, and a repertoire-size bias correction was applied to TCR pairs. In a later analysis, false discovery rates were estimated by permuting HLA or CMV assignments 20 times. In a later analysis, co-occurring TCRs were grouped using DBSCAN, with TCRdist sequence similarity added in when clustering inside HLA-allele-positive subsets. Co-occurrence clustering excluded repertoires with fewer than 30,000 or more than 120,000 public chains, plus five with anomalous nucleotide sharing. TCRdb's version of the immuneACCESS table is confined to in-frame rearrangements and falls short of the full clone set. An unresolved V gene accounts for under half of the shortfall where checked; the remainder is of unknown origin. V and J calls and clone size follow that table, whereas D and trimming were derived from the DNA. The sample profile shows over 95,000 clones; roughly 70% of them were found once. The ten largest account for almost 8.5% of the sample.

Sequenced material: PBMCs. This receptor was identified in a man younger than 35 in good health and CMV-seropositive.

The CDR3 region reads CASSLQGLEETQYF. The sequenced DNA is TGTGCCAGCAGTCTACAGGGTTTAGAAGAGACCCAGTACTTC. The chain links TRBV28 with TRBJ2-5; the D region possibly corresponds to TRBD1 (6 bases align). V is cut by 5 bases and J by 3 bases, and the space between the germline ends is 13 bases. The germline V gene sets CDR1 to MDHEN and CDR2 to SYDVKM. The CDR3 runs 14 residues from the cysteine to the phenylalanine. The only DNA kept is the CDR3, 42 bases in frame from the first base.